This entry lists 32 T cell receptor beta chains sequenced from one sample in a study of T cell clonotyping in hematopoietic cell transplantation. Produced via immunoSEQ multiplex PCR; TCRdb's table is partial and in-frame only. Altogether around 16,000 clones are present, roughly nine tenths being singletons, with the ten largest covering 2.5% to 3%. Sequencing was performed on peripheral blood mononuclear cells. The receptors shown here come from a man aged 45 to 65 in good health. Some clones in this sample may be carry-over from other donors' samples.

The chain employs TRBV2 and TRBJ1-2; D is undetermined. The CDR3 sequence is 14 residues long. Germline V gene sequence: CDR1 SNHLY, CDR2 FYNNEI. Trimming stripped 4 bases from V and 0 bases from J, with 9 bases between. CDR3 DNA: TGTGCCAGCAGTGGTACTCCTACTAACTATGGCTACACCTTC. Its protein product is CASSGTPTNYGYTF. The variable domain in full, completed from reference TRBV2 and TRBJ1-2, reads EPEVTQTPSHQVTQMGQEVILRCVPISNHLYFYWYRQILGQKVEFLVSFYNNEISEKSEIFDDQFSVERPDGSNFTLKIRSTKLEDSAMYFCASSGTPTNYGYTFGSGTRLTVV.

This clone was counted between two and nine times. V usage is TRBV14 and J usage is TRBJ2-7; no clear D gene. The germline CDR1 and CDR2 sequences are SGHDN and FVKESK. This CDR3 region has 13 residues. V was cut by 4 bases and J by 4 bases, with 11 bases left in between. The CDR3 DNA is TGTGCCAGCAGCCGAAGTTACATGTACGAGCAGTACTTC. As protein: CASSRSYMYEQYF.

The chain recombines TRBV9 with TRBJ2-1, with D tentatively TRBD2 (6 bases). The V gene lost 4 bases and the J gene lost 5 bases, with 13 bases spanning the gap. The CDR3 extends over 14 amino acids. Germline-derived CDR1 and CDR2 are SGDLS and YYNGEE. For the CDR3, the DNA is TGTGCCAGCAGCTTCACCGGGACTCACAATGAGCAGTTCTTC. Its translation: CASSFTGTHNEQFF.

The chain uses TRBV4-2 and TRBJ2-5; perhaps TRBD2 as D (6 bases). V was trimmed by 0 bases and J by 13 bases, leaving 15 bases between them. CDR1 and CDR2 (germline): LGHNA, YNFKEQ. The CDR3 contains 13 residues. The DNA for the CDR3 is TGTGCCAGCAGCCAAGATGGTTTAGCGGCCGTGTACTTC. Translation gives CASSQDGLAAVYF.

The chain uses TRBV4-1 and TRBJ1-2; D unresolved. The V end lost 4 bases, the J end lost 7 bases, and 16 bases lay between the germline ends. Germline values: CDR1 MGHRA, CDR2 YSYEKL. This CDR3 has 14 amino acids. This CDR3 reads CASSRPGRASGYTF. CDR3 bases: TGCGCCAGCAGCCGTCCAGGAAGGGCATCTGGCTACACCTTC.

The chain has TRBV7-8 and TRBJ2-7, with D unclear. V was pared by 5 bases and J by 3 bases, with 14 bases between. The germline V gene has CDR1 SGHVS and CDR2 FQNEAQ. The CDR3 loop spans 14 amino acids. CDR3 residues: CASSQTDLIYEQYF. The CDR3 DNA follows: TGTGCCAGCAGCCAAACCGACCTAATCTACGAGCAGTACTTC.

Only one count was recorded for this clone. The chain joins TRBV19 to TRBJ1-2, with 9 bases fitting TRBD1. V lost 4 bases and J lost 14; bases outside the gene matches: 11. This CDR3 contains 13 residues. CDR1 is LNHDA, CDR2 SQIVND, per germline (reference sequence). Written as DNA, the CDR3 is TGTGCCAGTAGTAGTGTACAGGGGGCGCACGAAACCTTC. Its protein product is CASSSVQGAHETF.

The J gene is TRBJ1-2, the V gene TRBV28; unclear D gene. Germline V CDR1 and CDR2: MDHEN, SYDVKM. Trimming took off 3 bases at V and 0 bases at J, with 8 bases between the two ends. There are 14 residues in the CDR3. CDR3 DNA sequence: TGTGCCAGCAGTTTGGCGACAACTAACTATGGCTACACCTTC. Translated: CASSLATTNYGYTF.

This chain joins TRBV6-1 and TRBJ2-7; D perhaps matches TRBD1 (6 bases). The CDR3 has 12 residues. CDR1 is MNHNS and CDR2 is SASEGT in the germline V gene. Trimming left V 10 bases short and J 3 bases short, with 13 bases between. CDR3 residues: CATTGFLYEQYF. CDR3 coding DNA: TGTGCCACAACAGGGTTTCTCTACGAGCAGTACTTC.

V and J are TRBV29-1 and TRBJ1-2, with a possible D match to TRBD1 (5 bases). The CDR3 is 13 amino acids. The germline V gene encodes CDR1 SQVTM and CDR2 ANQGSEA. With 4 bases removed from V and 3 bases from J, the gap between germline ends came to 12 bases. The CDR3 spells CSVAEGIDYGYTF. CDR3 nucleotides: TGCAGCGTTGCGGAGGGGATTGACTATGGCTACACCTTC.

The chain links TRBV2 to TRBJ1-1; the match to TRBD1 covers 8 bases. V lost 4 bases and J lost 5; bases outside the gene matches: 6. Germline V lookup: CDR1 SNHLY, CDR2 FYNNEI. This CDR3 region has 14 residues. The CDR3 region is CASSGQGMRTEAFF. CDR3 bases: TGTGCCAGCAGTGGACAGGGGATGAGGACTGAAGCTTTCTTT.

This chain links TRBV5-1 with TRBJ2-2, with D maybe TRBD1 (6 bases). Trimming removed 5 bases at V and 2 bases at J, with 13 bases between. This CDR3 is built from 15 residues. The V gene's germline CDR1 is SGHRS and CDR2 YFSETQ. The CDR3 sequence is CASRTGTTNTGELFF. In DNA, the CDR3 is TGCGCCAGCAGAACCGGGACAACAAACACCGGGGAGCTGTTTTTT.

CDR3 in amino acids: CASSLERISGNTIYF. The CDR3 nucleotides read TGTGCCAGCAGCTTAGAAAGAATCTCTGGAAACACCATATATTTT. The rearrangement links TRBV11-3 to TRBJ1-3, with D unclear. V dropped 0 bases and J dropped 0 bases, with 6 bases sitting between them. This CDR3 comprises 15 residues. The germline V gene encodes CDR1 SGHNT and CDR2 YENEEA.

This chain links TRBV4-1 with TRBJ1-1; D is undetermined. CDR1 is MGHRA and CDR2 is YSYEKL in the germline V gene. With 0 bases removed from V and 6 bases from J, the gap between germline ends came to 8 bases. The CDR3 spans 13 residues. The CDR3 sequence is CASSQDSGAEAFF. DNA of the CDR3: TGCGCCAGCAGCCAAGATTCCGGGGCTGAAGCTTTCTTT.

DNA of the CDR3: TGTGCCATCAGTGAGTTAGGGGGCTGGTACGAGCAGTACTTC. Residues: CAISELGGWYEQYF. The gene calls are TRBV10-3 and TRBJ2-7; 7 bases match TRBD1. With V trimmed by 1 base and J by 4 bases, 4 bases remained unmatched. The germline CDR1 and CDR2 sequences are ENHRY and SYGVKD. This CDR3 has 14 residues.

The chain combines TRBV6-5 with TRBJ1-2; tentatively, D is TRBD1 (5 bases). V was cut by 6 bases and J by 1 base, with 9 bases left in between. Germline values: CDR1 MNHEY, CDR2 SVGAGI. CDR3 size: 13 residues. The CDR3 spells CASRADSNYGYTF. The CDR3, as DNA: TGTGCCAGCAGAGCCGACAGTAACTATGGCTACACCTTC.

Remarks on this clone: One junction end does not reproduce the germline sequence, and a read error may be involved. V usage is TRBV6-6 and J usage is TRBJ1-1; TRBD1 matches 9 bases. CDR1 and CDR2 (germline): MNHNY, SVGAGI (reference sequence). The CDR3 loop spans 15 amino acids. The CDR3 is CASRPSGQGSAEAFF. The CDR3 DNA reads TGTGCCAGCAGACCCAGCGGACAGGGGTCCGCTGAGGCTTTCTTT.

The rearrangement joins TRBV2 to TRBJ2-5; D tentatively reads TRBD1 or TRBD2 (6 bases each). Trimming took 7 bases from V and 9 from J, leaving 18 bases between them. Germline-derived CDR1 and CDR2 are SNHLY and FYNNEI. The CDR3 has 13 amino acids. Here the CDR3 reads CASTSTGGGAQYF. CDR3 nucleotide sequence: TGTGCCAGCACCTCGACAGGCGGAGGGGCCCAGTACTTC.

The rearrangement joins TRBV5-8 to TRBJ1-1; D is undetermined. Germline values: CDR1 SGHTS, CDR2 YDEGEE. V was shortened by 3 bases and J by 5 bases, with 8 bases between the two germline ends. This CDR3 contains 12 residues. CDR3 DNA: TGTGCCAGCAGCTCCCGATCGACTGAAGCTTTCTTT. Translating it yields CASSSRSTEAFF.

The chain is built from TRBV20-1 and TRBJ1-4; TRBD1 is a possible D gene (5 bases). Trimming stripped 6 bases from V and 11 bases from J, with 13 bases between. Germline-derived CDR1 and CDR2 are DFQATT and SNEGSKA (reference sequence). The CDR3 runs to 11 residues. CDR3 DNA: TGCAGTGCCCTAGGGGTGGGGAAACTGTTTTTT. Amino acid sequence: CSALGVGKLFF.

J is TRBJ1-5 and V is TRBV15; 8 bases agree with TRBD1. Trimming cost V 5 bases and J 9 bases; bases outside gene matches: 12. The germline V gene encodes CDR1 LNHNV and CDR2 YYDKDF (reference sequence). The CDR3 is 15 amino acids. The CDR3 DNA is TGTGCCACCAGCCCAAGGGGGGACAGGTCCCGGCCCCAGCATTTT. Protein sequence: CATSPRGDRSRPQHF.

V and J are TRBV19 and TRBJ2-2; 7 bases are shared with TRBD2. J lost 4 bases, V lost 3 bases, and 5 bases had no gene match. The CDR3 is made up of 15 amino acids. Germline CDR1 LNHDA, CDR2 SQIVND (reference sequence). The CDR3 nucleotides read TGTGCCAGTAGTATGGGAGGGGTCGGCACCGGGGAGCTGTTTTTT. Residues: CASSMGGVGTGELFF.

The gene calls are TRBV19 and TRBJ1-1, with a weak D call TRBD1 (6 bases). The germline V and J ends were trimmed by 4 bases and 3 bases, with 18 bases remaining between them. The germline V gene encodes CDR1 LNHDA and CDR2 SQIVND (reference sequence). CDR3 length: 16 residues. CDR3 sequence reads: CASSTRRGEGDTEAFF. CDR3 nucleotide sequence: TGTGCCAGTAGTACCCGGCGAGGGGAGGGGGACACTGAAGCTTTCTTT. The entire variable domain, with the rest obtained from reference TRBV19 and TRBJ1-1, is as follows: DGGITQSPKYLFRKEGQNVTLSCEQNLNHDAMYWYRQDPGQGLRLIYYSQIVNDFQKGDIAEGYSVSREKKESFPLTVTSAQKNPTAFYLCASSTRRGEGDTEAFFGQGTRLTVV.

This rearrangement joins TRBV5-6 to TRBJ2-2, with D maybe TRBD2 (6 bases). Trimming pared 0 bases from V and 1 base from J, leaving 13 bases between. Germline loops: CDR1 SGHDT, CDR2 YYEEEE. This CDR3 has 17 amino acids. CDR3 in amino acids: CASSLDQGLLNTGELFF. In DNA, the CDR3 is TGTGCCAGCAGCTTGGATCAGGGACTTCTGAACACCGGGGAGCTGTTTTTT.

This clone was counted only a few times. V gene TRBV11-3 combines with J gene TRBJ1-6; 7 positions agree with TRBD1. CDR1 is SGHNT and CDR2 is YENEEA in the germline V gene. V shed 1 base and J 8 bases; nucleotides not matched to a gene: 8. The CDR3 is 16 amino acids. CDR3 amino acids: CASSLAGDRAYSPLHF. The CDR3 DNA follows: TGTGCCAGCAGCTTAGCTGGTGACAGGGCTTATTCACCCCTCCACTTT.

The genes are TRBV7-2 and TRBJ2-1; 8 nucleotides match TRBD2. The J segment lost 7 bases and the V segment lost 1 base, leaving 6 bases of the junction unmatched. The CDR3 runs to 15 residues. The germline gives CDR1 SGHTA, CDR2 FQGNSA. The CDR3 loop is CASSLDSGIGNEQFF. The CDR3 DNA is TGTGCCAGCAGCTTAGATAGCGGGATAGGGAATGAGCAGTTCTTC.

The CDR3, as DNA: TGTGCCAGGGCTAGGGGACAGAGGATTGGACCCCTCCACTTT. Its protein is CARARGQRIGPLHF. The V and J genes are TRBV9 and TRBJ1-6, with 7 nucleotides matching TRBD1. CDR3 length: 14 amino acids. From germline, CDR1 is SGDLS and CDR2 YYNGEE. The V and J ends lost 8 bases and 12 bases, in that order; junction bases with no gene match: 14. The full variable domain, its missing parts supplied by reference TRBV9 and TRBJ1-6, is DSGVTQTPKHLITATGQRVTLRCSPRSGDLSVYWYQQSLDQGLQFLIQYYNGEERAKGNILERFSAQQFPDLHSELNLSSLELGDSALYFCARARGQRIGPLHFGNGTRLTVT.

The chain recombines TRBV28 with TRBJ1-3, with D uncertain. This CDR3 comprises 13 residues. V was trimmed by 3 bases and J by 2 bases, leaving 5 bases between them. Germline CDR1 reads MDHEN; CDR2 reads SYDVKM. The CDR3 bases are TGTGCCAGCAGTTTCCCCCCTGGAAACACCATATATTTT. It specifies CASSFPPGNTIYF.

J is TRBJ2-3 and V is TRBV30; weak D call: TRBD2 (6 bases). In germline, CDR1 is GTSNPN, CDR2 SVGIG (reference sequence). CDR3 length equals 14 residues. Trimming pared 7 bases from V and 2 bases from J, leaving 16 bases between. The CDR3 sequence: CASRRGASTDTQYF. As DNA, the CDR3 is TGTGCCTCCCGACGCGGGGCCTCCACAGATACGCAGTATTTT.

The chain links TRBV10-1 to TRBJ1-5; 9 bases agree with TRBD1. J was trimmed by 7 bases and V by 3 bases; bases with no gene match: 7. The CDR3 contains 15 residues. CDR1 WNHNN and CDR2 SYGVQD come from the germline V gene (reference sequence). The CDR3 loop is CASSDRDREGQPQHF. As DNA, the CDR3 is TGCGCCAGCAGTGACCGGGACAGGGAAGGGCAGCCCCAGCATTTT.

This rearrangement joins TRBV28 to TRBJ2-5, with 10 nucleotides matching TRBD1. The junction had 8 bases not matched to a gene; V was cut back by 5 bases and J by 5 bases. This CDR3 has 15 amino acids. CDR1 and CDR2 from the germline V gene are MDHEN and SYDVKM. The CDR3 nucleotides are TGTGCCAGCAGTCAACTGACAGGGGGCGCGGAGACCCAGTACTTC. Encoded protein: CASSQLTGGAETQYF.

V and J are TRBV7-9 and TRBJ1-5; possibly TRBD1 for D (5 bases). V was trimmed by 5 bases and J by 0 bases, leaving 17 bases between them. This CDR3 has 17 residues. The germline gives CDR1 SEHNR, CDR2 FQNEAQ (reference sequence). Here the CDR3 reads CASSPAGGEHSNQPQHF. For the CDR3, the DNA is TGTGCCAGCAGCCCCGCGGGGGGAGAACATAGCAATCAGCCCCAGCATTTT.